The present entry profiles one TCR beta chain with its context. Germline lookup yields CDR1 GTSNPN and CDR2 SVGIG (reference sequence). V lost 7 bases and J lost 2; bases outside the gene matches: 7. The CDR3 length is 13 residues. This entry is derived from a study of T cell changes during pregnancy in multiple sclerosis. Libraries were prepared by immunoSEQ multiplex PCR; TCRdb keeps only in-frame clonotypes and omits some of them. This table holds some 20,000 clones, 88% found once. The receptor was derived from a female donor in good health, enrolled as a control in a pregnancy study. V usage is TRBV30 and J usage is TRBJ2-7; 8 bases match TRBD1. The source material was CD4+ T cells from peripheral blood mononuclear cells, sampled in the first trimester of pregnancy. The CDR3 region is CALLDRGAYEQYF. The CDR3 bases are TGTGCCTTACTTGACAGGGGAGCCTACGAGCAGTACTTC.